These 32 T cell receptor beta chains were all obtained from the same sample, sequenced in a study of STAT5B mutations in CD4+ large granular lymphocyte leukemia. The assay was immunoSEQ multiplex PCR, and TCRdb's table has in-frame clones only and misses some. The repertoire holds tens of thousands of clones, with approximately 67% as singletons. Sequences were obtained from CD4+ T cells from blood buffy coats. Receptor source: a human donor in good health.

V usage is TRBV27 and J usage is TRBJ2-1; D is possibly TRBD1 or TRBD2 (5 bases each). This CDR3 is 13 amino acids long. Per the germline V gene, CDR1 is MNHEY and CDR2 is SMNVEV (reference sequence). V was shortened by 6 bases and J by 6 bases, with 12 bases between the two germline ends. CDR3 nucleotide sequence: TGTGCCAGCAGGAGGGGAAGAAGCAATGAGCAGTTCTTC. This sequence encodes CASRRGRSNEQFF.

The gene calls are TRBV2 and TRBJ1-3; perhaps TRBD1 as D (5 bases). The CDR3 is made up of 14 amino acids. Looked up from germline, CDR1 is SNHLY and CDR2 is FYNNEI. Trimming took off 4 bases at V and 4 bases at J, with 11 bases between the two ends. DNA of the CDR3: TGTGCCAGCAGTGCCCCAGGGCCCGGAAACACCATATATTTT. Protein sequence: CASSAPGPGNTIYF.

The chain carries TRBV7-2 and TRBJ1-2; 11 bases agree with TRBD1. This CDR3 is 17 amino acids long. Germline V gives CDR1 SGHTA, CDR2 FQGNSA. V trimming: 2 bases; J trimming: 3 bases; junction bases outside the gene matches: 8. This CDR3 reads CASSLYLRTGGDYGYTF. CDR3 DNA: TGTGCCAGCAGCTTATACCTACGGACAGGGGGCGACTATGGCTACACCTTC.

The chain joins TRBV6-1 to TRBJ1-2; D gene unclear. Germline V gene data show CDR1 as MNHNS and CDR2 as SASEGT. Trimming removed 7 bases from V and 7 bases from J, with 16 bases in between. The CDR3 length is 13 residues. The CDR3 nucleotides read TGTGCCAGCATCCCCGGGGTATCTGGTGGCTACACCTTC. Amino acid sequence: CASIPGVSGGYTF.

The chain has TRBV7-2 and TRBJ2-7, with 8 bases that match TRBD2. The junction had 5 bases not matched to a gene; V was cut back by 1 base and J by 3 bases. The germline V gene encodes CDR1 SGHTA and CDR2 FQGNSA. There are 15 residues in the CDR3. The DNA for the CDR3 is TGTGCCAGCAGCTTAGTGCGGGGGGCAAACTACGAGCAGTACTTC. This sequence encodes CASSLVRGANYEQYF.

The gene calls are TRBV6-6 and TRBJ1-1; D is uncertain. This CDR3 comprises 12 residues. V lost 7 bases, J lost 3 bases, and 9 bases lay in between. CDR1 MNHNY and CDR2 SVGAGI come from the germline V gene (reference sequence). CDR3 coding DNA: TGTGCCAGCATCAAGGTGGACACTGAAGCTTTCTTT. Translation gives CASIKVDTEAFF.

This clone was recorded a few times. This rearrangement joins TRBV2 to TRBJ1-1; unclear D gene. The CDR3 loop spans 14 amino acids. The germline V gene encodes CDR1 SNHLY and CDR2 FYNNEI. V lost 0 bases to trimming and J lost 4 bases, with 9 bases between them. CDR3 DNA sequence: TGTGCCAGCAGTGAAGCTTACCAGAGCACTGAAGCTTTCTTT. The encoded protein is CASSEAYQSTEAFF.

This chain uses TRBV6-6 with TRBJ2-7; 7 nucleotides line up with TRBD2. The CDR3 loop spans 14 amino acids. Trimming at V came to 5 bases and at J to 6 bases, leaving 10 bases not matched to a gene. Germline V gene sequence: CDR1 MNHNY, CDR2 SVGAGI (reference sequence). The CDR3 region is CASSRGTTSPEQYF. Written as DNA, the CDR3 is TGTGCCAGCAGTCGCGGGACTACCTCTCCCGAGCAGTACTTC.

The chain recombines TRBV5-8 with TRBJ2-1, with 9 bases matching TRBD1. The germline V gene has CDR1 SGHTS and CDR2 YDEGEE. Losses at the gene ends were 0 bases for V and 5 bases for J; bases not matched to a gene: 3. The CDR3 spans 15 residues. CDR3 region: CASSLGQGDNNEQFF. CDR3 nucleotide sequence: TGTGCCAGCAGCTTGGGACAGGGGGATAACAATGAGCAGTTCTTC.

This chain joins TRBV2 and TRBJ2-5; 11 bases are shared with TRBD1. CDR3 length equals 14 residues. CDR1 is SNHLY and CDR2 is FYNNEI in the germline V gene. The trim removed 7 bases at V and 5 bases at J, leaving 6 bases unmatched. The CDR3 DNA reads TGTGCCAGCATTCGGGACAGGGGGTCCGAGACCCAGTACTTC. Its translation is CASIRDRGSETQYF.

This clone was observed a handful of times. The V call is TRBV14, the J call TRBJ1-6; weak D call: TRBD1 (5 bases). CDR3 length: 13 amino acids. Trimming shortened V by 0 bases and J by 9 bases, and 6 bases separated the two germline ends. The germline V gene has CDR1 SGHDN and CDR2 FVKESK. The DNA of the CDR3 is TGTGCCAGCAGCCAAGACAGGGTTTCACCCCTCCACTTT. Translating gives CASSQDRVSPLHF.

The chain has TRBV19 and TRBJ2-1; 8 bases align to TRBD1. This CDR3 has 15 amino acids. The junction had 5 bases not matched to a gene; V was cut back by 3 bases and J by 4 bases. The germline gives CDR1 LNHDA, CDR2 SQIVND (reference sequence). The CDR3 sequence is CASSMEQGAYNEQFF. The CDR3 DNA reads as TGTGCCAGTAGTATGGAGCAGGGGGCTTACAATGAGCAGTTCTTC.

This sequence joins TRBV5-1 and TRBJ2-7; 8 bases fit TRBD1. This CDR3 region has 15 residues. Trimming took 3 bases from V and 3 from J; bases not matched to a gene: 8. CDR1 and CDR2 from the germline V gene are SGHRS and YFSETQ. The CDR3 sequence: CASSSGQELVYEQYF. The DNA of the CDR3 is TGCGCCAGCAGCTCGGGACAGGAGTTAGTCTACGAGCAGTACTTC. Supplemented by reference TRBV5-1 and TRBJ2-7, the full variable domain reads KAGVTQTPRYLIKTRGQQVTLSCSPISGHRSVSWYQQTPGQGLQFLFEYFSETQRNKGNFPGRFSGRQFSNSRSEMNVSTLELGDSALYLCASSSGQELVYEQYFGPGTRLTVT.

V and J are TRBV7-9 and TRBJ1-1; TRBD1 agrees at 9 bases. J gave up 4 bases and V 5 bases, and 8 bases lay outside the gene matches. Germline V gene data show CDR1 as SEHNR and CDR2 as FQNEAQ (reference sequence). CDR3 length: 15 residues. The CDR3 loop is CASSPGTGLLTEAFF. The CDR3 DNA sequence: TGTGCCAGCAGCCCAGGGACAGGGCTACTCACTGAAGCTTTCTTT.

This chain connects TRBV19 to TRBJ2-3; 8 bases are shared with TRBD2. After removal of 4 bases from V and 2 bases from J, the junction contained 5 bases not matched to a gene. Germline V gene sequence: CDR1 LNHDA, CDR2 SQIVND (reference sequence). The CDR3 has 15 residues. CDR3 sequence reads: CASSSLAGFTDTQYF. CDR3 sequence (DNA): TGTGCCAGTAGTAGCCTAGCGGGTTTCACAGATACGCAGTATTTT. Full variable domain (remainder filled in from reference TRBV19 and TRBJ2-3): DGGITQSPKYLFRKEGQNVTLSCEQNLNHDAMYWYRQDPGQGLRLIYYSQIVNDFQKGDIAEGYSVSREKKESFPLTVTSAQKNPTAFYLCASSSLAGFTDTQYFGPGTRLTVL.

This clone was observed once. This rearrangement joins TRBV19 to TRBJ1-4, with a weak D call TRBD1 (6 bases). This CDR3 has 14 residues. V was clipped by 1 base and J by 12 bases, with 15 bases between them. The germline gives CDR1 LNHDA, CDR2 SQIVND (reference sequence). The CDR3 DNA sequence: TGTGCCAGTAGTATAGGACAGGTCGGGGGGGAACTGTTTTTT. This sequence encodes CASSIGQVGGELFF. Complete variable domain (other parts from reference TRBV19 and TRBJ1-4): DGGITQSPKYLFRKEGQNVTLSCEQNLNHDAMYWYRQDPGQGLRLIYYSQIVNDFQKGDIAEGYSVSREKKESFPLTVTSAQKNPTAFYLCASSIGQVGGELFFGSGTQLSVL.

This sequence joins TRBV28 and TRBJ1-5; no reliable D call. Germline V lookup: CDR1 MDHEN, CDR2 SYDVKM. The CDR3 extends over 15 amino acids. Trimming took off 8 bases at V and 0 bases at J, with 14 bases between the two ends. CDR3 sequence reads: CASWAGRHSNQPQHF. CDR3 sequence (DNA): TGTGCCAGCTGGGCCGGGAGACATAGCAATCAGCCCCAGCATTTT. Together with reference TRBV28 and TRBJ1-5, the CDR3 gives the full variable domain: DVKVTQSSRYLVKRTGEKVFLECVQDMDHENMFWYRQDPGLGLRLIYFSYDVKMKEKGDIPEGYSVSREKKERFSLILESASTNQTSMYLCASWAGRHSNQPQHFGDGTRLSIL.

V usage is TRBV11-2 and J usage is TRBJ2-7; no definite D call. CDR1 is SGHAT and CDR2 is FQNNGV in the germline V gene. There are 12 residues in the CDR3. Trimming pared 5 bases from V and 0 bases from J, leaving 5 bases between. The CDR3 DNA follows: TGTGCCAGCAGCCTGGCCTCCTACGAGCAGTACTTC. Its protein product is CASSLASYEQYF. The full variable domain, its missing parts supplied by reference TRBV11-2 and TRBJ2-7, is EAGVAQSPRYKIIEKRQSVAFWCNPISGHATLYWYQQILGQGPKLLIQFQNNGVVDDSQLPKDRFSAERLKGVDSTLKIQPAKLEDSAVYLCASSLASYEQYFGPGTRLTVT.

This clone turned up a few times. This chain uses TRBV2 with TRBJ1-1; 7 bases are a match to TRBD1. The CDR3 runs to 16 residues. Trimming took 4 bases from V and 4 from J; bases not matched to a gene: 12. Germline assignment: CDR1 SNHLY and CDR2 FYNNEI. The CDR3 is CASSVGQDLGGTEAFF. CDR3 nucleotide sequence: TGTGCCAGCAGTGTCGGACAGGACCTAGGTGGCACTGAAGCTTTCTTT.

In DNA, the CDR3 is TGTGCCAGCAGCTTAGAAGGGGGAAGCTCCTACAATGAGCAGTTCTTC. Its protein product is CASSLEGGSSYNEQFF. The chain carries TRBV11-3 and TRBJ2-1; weak D call: TRBD1 (6 bases). The CDR3 length is 16 residues. V shed 0 bases and J shed 0 bases, with 9 bases lying between them. Germline CDR1 SGHNT, CDR2 YENEEA.

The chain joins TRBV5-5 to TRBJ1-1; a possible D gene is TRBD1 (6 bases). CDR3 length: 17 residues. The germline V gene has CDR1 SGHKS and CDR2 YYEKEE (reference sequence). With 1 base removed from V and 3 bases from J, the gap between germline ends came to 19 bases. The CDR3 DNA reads TGTGCCAGCAGCTTGAGGGGGGGCAGGGCAGGGTACACTGAAGCTTTCTTT. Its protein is CASSLRGGRAGYTEAFF.

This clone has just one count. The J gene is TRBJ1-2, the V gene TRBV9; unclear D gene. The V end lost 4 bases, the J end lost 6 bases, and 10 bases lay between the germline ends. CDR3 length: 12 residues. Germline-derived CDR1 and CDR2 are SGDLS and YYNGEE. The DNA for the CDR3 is TGTGCCAGCAGCCGAGACAACAATGGCTACACCTTC. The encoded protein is CASSRDNNGYTF.

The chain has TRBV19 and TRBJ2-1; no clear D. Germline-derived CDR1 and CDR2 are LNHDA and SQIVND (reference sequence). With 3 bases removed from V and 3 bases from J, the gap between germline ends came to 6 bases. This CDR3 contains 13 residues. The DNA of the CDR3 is TGTGCCAGTAGTATGACACTCTACAATGAGCAGTTCTTC. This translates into CASSMTLYNEQFF.

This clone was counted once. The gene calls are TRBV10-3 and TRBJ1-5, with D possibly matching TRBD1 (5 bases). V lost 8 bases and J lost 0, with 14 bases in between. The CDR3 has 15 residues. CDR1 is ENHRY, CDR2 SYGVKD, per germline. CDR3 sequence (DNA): TGTGCCATCGGTCAGGGAGAGTATAGCAATCAGCCCCAGCATTTT. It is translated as CAIGQGEYSNQPQHF.

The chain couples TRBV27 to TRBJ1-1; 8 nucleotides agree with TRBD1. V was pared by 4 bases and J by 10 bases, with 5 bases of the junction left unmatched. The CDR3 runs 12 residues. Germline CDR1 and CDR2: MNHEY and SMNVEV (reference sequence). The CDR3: CASSSSTGGAFF. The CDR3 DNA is TGTGCCAGCAGTTCAAGTACAGGGGGAGCTTTCTTT.

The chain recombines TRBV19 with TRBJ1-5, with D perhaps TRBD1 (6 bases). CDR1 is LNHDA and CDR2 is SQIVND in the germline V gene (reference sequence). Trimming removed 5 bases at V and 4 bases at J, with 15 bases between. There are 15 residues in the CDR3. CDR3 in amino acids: CASSGAGGANQPQHF. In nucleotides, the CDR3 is TGTGCCAGTAGTGGGGCCGGGGGGGCAAATCAGCCCCAGCATTTT.

CDR3 amino acids: CASSFNPPGGHGYTF. The CDR3, as DNA: TGTGCCAGCAGCTTCAACCCGCCGGGAGGACATGGCTACACCTTC. The V gene is TRBV5-4, the J gene TRBJ1-2, with D unresolved. The V end lost 2 bases, the J end lost 6 bases, and 17 bases lay between the germline ends. Germline loops: CDR1 SGHNT, CDR2 YYREEE (reference sequence). The CDR3 consists of 15 residues.

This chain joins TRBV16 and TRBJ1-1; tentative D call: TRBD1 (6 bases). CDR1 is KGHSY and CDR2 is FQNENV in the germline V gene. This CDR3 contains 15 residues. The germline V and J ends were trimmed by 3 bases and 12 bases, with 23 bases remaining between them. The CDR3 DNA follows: TGTGCCAGCAGCCATGGCAGGGGCCGCGGGGTGGGGACTTTCTTT. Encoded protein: CASSHGRGRGVGTFF.

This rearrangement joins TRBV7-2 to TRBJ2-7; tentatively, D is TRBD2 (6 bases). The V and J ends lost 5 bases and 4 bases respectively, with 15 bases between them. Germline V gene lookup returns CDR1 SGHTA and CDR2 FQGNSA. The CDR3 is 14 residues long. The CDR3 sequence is CASSPGRAGYEQYF. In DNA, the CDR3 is TGTGCCAGCAGCCCGGGACGGGCGGGGTACGAGCAGTACTTC.

CDR3 coding DNA: TGCGCCAGCAGTTCCGTTTTGGGACAGGGGGTTTTGGGGTCCTACAATGAGCAGTTCTTC. It encodes CASSSVLGQGVLGSYNEQFF. V gene TRBV4-1 combines with J gene TRBJ2-1, with 11 bases lining up with TRBD1. Per the germline V gene, CDR1 is MGHRA and CDR2 is YSYEKL. With 6 bases clipped from V and 1 base from J, the junction kept 17 bases outside the gene matches. The CDR3 totals 20 residues.

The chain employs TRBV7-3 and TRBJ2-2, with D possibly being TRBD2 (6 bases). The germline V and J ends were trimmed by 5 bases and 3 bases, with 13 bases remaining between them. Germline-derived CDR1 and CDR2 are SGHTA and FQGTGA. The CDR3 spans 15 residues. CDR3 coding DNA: TGTGCCAGCAGCCCGGGACTCGTTTACACCGGGGAGCTGTTTTTT. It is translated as CASSPGLVYTGELFF.

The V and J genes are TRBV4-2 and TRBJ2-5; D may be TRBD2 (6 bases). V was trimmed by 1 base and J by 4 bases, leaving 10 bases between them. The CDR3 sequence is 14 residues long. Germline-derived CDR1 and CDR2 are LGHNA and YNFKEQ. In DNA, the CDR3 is TGTGCCAGCAGCCAAGTACTAGCTCGAGAGACCCAGTACTTC. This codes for CASSQVLARETQYF.